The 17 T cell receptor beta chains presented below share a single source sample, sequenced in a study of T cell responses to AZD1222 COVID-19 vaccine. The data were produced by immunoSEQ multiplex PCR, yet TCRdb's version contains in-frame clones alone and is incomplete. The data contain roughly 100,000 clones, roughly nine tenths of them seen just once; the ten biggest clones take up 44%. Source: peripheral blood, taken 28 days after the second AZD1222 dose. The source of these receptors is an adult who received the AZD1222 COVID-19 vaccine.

The CDR3, as DNA: TGTGCCAGCAGGCCACAGGGAGGGGACCAAGAGACCCAGTACTTC. Its protein is CASRPQGGDQETQYF. The chain links TRBV13 to TRBJ2-5; possible D gene TRBD2, 7 bases. Trimming stripped 6 bases from V and 0 bases from J, with 14 bases between. Germline loops: CDR1 PRHDT, CDR2 FYEKMQ (reference sequence). This CDR3 region has 15 residues.

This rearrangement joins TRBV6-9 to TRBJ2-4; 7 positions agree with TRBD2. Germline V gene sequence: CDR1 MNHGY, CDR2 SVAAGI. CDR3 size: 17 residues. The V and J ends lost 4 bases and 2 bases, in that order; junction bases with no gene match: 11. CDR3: CASSSWPGLGTKNIQYF. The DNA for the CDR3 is TGTGCCAGCAGTTCTTGGCCAGGACTAGGCACCAAAAACATTCAGTACTTC.

The CDR3 reads CATSGGTNEKLFF. In DNA form, the CDR3 reads TGTGCCACCAGCGGGGGAACTAATGAAAAACTGTTTTTT. The chain carries TRBV15 and TRBJ1-4; possible D gene TRBD1, 5 bases. Germline V gene lookup returns CDR1 LNHNV and CDR2 YYDKDF (reference sequence). CDR3 length: 13 amino acids. V was pared by 5 bases and J by 1 base, with 5 bases between. Based on the CDR3 plus reference TRBV15 and TRBJ1-4, the full variable domain is DAMVIQNPRYQVTQFGKPVTLSCSQTLNHNVMYWYQQKSSQAPKLLFHYYDKDFNNEADTPDNFQSRRPNTSFCFLDIRSPGLGDTAMYLCATSGGTNEKLFFGSGTQLSVL.

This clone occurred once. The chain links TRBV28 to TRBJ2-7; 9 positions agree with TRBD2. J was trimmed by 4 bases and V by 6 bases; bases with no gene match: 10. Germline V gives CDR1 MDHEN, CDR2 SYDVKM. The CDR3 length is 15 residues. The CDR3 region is CASSPIAGAVYEQYF. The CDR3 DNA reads TGTGCCAGCAGCCCGATAGCGGGAGCAGTGTACGAGCAGTACTTC.

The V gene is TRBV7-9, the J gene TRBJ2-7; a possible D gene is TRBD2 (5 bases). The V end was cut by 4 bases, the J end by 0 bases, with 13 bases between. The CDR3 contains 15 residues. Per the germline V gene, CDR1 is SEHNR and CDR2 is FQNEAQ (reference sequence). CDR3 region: CASSYTDGLSYEQYF. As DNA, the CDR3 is TGTGCCAGCAGCTATACTGACGGACTCTCCTACGAGCAGTACTTC.

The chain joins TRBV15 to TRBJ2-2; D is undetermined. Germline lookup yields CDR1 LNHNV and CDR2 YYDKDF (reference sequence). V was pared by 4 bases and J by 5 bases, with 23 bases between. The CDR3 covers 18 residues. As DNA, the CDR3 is TGTGCCACCAGCACCTTCCCTCGGTCCTTGCGTCTGACCGGGGAGCTGTTTTTT. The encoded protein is CATSTFPRSLRLTGELFF.

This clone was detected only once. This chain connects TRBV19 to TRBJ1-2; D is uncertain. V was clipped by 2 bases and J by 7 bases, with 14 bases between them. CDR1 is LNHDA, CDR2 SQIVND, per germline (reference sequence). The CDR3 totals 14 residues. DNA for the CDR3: TGTGCCAGTAGTATAACCCCCGGCGGTCGTGGCTACACCTTC. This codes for CASSITPGGRGYTF.

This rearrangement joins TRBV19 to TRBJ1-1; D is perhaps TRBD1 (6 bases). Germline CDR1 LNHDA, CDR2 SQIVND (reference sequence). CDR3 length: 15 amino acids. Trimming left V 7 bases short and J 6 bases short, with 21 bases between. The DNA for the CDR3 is TGTGCCAGTACCCTGGGTCGGGGGCAGGGTCCTGAAGCTTTCTTT. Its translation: CASTLGRGQGPEAFF.

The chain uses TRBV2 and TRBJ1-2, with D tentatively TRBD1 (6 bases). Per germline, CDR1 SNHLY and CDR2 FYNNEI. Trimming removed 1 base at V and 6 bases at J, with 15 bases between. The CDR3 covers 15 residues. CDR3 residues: CASSEGGGKGDGYTF. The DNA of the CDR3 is TGTGCCAGCAGTGAAGGTGGGGGTAAGGGGGATGGCTACACCTTC.

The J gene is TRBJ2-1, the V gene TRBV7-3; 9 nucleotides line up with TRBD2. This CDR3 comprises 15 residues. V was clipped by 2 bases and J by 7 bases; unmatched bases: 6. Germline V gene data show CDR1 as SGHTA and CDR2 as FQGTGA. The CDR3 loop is CASSLGAGGPNEQFF. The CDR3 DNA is TGTGCCAGCAGCTTAGGGGCGGGAGGGCCTAATGAGCAGTTCTTC. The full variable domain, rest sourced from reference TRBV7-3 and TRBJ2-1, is GAGVSQTPSNKVTEKGKYVELRCDPISGHTALYWYRQSLGQGPEFLIYFQGTGAADDSGLPNDRFFAVRPEGSVSTLKIQRTERGDSAVYLCASSLGAGGPNEQFFGPGTRLTVL.

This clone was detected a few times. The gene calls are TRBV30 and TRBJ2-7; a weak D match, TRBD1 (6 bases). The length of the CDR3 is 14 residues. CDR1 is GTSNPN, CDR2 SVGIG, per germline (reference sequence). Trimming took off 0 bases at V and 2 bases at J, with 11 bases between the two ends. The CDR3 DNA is TGTGCCTGGAGTGTCGGGACACAGGCCTACGAGCAGTACTTC. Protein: CAWSVGTQAYEQYF.

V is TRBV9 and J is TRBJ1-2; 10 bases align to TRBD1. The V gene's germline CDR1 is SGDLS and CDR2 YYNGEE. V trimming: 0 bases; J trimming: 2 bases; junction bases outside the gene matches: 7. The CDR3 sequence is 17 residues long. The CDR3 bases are TGTGCCAGCAGCGTAGCGAGCCGACAGGGGGCAAACTATGGCTACACCTTC. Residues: CASSVASRQGANYGYTF.

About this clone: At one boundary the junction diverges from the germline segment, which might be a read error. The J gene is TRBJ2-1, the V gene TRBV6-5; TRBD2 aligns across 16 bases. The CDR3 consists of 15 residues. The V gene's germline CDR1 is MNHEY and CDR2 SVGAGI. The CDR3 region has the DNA TGTGCCAGCAGACGACCGGGACTAGCGGGAGGGGGGTCGGTCTTC. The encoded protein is CASRRPGLAGGGSVF.

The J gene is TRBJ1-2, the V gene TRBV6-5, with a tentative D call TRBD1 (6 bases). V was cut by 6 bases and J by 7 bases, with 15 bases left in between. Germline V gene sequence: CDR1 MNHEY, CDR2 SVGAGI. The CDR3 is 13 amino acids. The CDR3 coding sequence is TGTGCCAGCAGCGTGTTGAGGGGGGGTGGCTACACCTTC. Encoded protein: CASSVLRGGGYTF.

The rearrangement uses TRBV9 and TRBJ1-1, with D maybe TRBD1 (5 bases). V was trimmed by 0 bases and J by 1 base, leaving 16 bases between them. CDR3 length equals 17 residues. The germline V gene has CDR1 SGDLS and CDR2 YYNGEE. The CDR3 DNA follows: TGTGCCAGCAGCGTAGCCATTAACTCGGGGGGGAACACTGAAGCTTTCTTT. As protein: CASSVAINSGGNTEAFF.

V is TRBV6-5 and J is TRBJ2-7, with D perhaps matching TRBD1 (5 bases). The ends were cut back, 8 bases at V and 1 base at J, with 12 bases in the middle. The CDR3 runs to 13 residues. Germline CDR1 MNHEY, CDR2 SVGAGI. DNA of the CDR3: TGTGCCAGCGGCCAGGGCCGTTCCTACGAGCAGTACTTC. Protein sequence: CASGQGRSYEQYF.

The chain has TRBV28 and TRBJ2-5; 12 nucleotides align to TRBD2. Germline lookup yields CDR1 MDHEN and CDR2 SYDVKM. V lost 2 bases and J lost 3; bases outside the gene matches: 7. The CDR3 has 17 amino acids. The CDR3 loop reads CASSLISRLAGEETQYF. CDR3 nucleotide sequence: TGTGCCAGCAGTTTAATTTCGAGACTAGCGGGAGAAGAGACCCAGTACTTC.